The 10 T cell receptor beta chains below were found in one sample sequenced in a study of cytomegalovirus exposure and HLA in healthy donors. Both 60 Vbeta primers and 13 Jbeta primers went into the PCR. Some clones are missing from TCRdb's copy, which holds only in-frame ones; the method was immunoSEQ multiplex PCR. The sample holds about 110,000 clones, about 74% seen once. The sample was PBMCs. The receptors come from a female donor in good health and CMV-seropositive.

The table lists this clone with a few counts. The chain has TRBV15 and TRBJ1-2; D possibly corresponds to TRBD1 (5 bases). This CDR3 has 12 amino acids. Trimming removed 9 bases at V and 4 bases at J, with 12 bases between. Germline V lookup: CDR1 LNHNV, CDR2 YYDKDF (reference sequence). The DNA for the CDR3 is TGTGCCACTTCTCCAACAGGCTATGGCTACACCTTC. It codes for CATSPTGYGYTF.

The rearrangement joins TRBV6-1 to TRBJ1-3; TRBD1 aligns across 9 bases. V dropped 3 bases and J dropped 0; count of bases not matched to a gene: 3. CDR3 length: 16 residues. In germline, CDR1 is MNHNS, CDR2 SASEGT. DNA for the CDR3: TGTGCCAGCAGTGATGGGACAGGGAACTCTGGAAACACCATATATTTT. Amino acids: CASSDGTGNSGNTIYF.

V is TRBV7-9 and J is TRBJ1-2, with 7 bases aligning to TRBD1. Germline CDR1 reads SEHNR; CDR2 reads FQNEAQ (reference sequence). J was trimmed by 8 bases and V by 3 bases; bases with no gene match: 6. CDR3 length: 13 residues. CDR3 amino acids: CASSFVQGWGYTF. The CDR3 DNA is TGTGCCAGCAGCTTTGTACAGGGGTGGGGCTACACCTTC.

V usage is TRBV30 and J usage is TRBJ2-2; TRBD1 might be the D (5 bases). Germline V gene sequence: CDR1 GTSNPN, CDR2 SVGIG (reference sequence). V was pared by 3 bases and J by 7 bases, with 12 bases between. The CDR3 is 13 amino acids. The CDR3 spells CAWRTLQDGELFF. The CDR3 DNA follows: TGTGCCTGGAGAACTCTACAGGACGGGGAGCTGTTTTTT. The variable domain in full, with the rest retrieved from reference TRBV30 and TRBJ2-2, is SQTIHQWPATLVQPVGSPLSLECTVEGTSNPNLYWYRQAAGRGLQLLFYSVGIGQISSEVPQNLSASRPQDRQFILSSKKLLLSDSGFYLCAWRTLQDGELFFGEGSRLTVL.

The chain combines TRBV27 with TRBJ1-1; D is undetermined. V was trimmed by 3 bases and J by 0 bases, leaving 8 bases between them. This CDR3 comprises 14 residues. Germline V gene lookup returns CDR1 MNHEY and CDR2 SMNVEV (reference sequence). Here the CDR3 DNA reads TGTGCCAGCAGTTTTTCTCCGGTGAACACTGAAGCTTTCTTT. Its translation: CASSFSPVNTEAFF.

This rearrangement joins TRBV5-1 to TRBJ2-3; 13 nucleotides match TRBD2. The CDR3 contains 20 residues. Germline assignment: CDR1 SGHRS and CDR2 YFSETQ. Trimming removed 2 bases from V and 4 bases from J; junction bases left unmatched: 16. The CDR3 DNA reads TGCGCCAGCAGCTTATTCCGGCCACTAGCGGGGGGGCGGTCCCCAGATACGCAGTATTTT. This translates into CASSLFRPLAGGRSPDTQYF.

The chain joins TRBV6-1 to TRBJ1-2; D gene ambiguous. The ends were cut back, 3 bases at V and 5 bases at J, with 13 bases in the middle. The CDR3 length is 14 residues. CDR1 is MNHNS and CDR2 is SASEGT in the germline V gene. The CDR3 sequence: CASSEEGSRYGYTF. For the CDR3, the DNA is TGTGCCAGCAGTGAGGAGGGATCAAGGTATGGCTACACCTTC.

This clone was counted between two and nine times. The J gene is TRBJ2-4, the V gene TRBV5-1; weak D call: TRBD2 (5 bases). The CDR3 is made up of 14 amino acids. V lost 4 bases and J lost 3, with 11 bases in between. Germline CDR1 and CDR2: SGHRS and YFSETQ. The CDR3: CASSLDSYKNIQYF. The CDR3 DNA is TGCGCCAGCAGCCTGGACTCGTACAAAAACATTCAGTACTTC.

This chain links TRBV30 with TRBJ1-6, with D perhaps matching TRBD1 (5 bases). CDR1 is GTSNPN, CDR2 SVGIG, per germline (reference sequence). The CDR3 loop spans 11 amino acids. V was trimmed by 3 bases and J by 13 bases, leaving 10 bases between them. Written as DNA, the CDR3 is TGTGCCTGGAGAGGGGACTCGCCCCTCCACTTT. Translation gives CAWRGDSPLHF.

The chain has TRBV15 and TRBJ2-7; 8 bases align to TRBD2. The V gene end was trimmed by 0 bases and the J gene end by 1 base; junction bases not matched to a gene: 2. CDR1 and CDR2 from the germline V gene are LNHNV and YYDKDF (reference sequence). The CDR3 sequence is 15 residues long. CDR3 coding DNA: TGTGCCACCAGCAGAGAGGCGGGGGGATCCTACGAGCAGTACTTC. It encodes CATSREAGGSYEQYF.